This T cell receptor (beta chain) was captured by sequencing in a study of T cells in Graves' hyperthyroidism and ophthalmopathy. Overall study context: Staff took peripheral blood when the initial diagnosis was made, before any treatment began.

Amplified regions were TCR beta CDR3 sequences from RNA transcripts. The HTBI set primed first-round TCR CDR3 RT-PCR. TCRdb re-analysed the multiplex PCR reads in MiXCR, keeping a single row per CDR3 protein. The sample has fewer than 400,000 distinct CDR3 sequences, 20% to 30% seen once; the top ten hold around 67%. These patients, aged 18 to 65, had recently diagnosed hyperthyroidism lasting under 2 months. Uncontrolled infection, other autoimmune disease, pregnancy or lactation led to exclusion. Thyroid ultrasound and orbital computed tomography, with clinical symptoms and serum thyroxine and TRAb, informed diagnoses. The table lists this clonotype with many counts. The CDR3 spans 16 residues. Unmatched junction bases numbered 12, after V lost 5 bases and J lost 4 bases. The germline CDR1 and CDR2 sequences are MDHEN and SYDVKM.

This receptor was identified in a man aged 45-65 years with Graves' hyperthyroidism. The chain recombines TRBV28 with TRBJ2-7, with 9 bases aligning to TRBD1. Sequenced input: blood. DNA for the CDR3: TGTGCCAGCAGTCGCAACCCAGGGACAGGGCTATACGAGCAGTACTTC. Translation: CASSRNPGTGLYEQYF.